This T cell receptor (beta chain) derives from a study of T cell responses to AZD1222 COVID-19 vaccine. Study summary: Some second doses came at about 4 weeks and others at about 12 weeks; these were pooled.

On this clone itself: The antigen is unknown.

Study results and limitations: Females outnumbered males among donors, who were mostly white British; clonal diversity was possibly underestimated. Unmutated variant regions reportedly attract nearly half of all spike-specific TCRs. Spike-wide coverage was observed for vaccine-associated CD4 TCRs, with dominant responses at 160-218 and 743-854.

Clones were read by immunoSEQ multiplex PCR, and TCRdb kept only the in-frame ones, dropping some. The sample holds under 200,000 clones, roughly 94% seen once. In germline, CDR1 is LGHDT, CDR2 YNNKEL (reference sequence). This CDR3 is 13 amino acids long. V lost 6 bases, J lost 2 bases, and 3 bases stayed unmatched. The TCR comes from an adult in good health. The input for sequencing was peripheral blood, taken on day 0 of AZD1222 vaccination. The chain links TRBV3-1 (or the pseudogene TRBV3-2) to TRBJ2-5, with 7 bases aligning to TRBD1. The CDR3 sequence: CASSLRGQETQYF. CDR3 in DNA: TGTGCCAGCAGTCTCAGGGGGCAAGAGACCCAGTACTTC.